A single sample gave rise to the 31 T cell receptor beta chains below, sequenced in a study of T cell repertoires in cytomegalovirus infection. MiXCR, run by TCRdb on the reads, gives a single entry per CDR3 protein. The table includes approximately 100,000 distinct CDR3 sequences, 20% to 30% detected once. Sequencing was performed on CD8+ T cells from PBMCs. The receptors were sampled from a human donor in good health (CMV status not recorded). Some clones in this sample may be carry-over from other donors' samples.

Many counts were recorded for this clonotype. V and J are TRBV7-8 and TRBJ2-7, with 7 nucleotides matching TRBD2. With 1 base clipped from V and 3 bases from J, the junction kept 0 bases outside the gene matches. Per germline, CDR1 SGHVS and CDR2 FQNEAQ. This CDR3 region has 13 residues. The DNA of the CDR3 is TGTGCCAGCAGCTTAGGGGGGGGCTACGAGCAGTACTTC. It yields the protein CASSLGGGYEQYF.

This clonotype was observed many times. V and J are TRBV19 and TRBJ2-2; D possibly matches TRBD1 or TRBD2 (6 bases each). The CDR3 extends over 15 amino acids. V lost 3 bases, J lost 5 bases, and 13 bases lay in between. The germline CDR1 and CDR2 sequences are LNHDA and SQIVND (reference sequence). This chain's CDR3 is CASSIGGADTGELFF. The CDR3 nucleotides read TGTGCCAGTAGTATCGGGGGCGCCGATACCGGGGAGCTGTTTTTT.

The chain joins TRBV20-1 to TRBJ2-1, with 8 nucleotides matching TRBD1. Germline trimming cut 4 bases from V and 8 bases from J; bases unmatched to any gene: 10. Germline CDR1 is DFQATT and CDR2 is SNEGSKA (reference sequence). This CDR3 has 14 residues. The CDR3 DNA sequence: TGCAGTGCTAATCGGGGGACAGGTGGGGATGAGCAGTTCTTC. Its translation: CSANRGTGGDEQFF.

The V call is TRBV4-2, the J call TRBJ2-3, with D uncertain. CDR3 length equals 13 residues. CDR1 and CDR2 from the germline V gene are LGHNA and YNFKEQ. V shed 0 bases and J shed 2 bases, with 3 bases lying between them. The CDR3 DNA reads as TGTGCCAGCAGCCAAGACTTCACAGATACGCAGTATTTT. Translation: CASSQDFTDTQYF.

In this sample, this clonotype turned up once. The rearrangement joins TRBV28 to TRBJ1-6; D perhaps matches TRBD1 (5 bases). CDR3 length: 17 amino acids. Germline V gives CDR1 MDHEN, CDR2 SYDVKM. V lost 3 bases to trimming and J lost 0 bases, with 12 bases between them. CDR3 amino acids: CASSFGTDSSYNSPLHF. In DNA, the CDR3 is TGTGCCAGCAGTTTTGGGACCGATAGCTCCTATAATTCACCCCTCCACTTT.

The chain is built from TRBV7-3 and TRBJ2-2; unclear D gene. Germline-derived CDR1 and CDR2 are SGHTA and FQGTGA. The CDR3 consists of 14 residues. Trimming stripped 2 bases from V and 8 bases from J, with 12 bases between. In nucleotides, the CDR3 is TGTGCCAGCAGCTTAGGTCGCCCCGGTGGGGAGCTGTTTTTT. This codes for CASSLGRPGGELFF.

Note on this clonotype: A read error is possible here, since a much larger clone lies one base away. The chain couples TRBV7-6 to TRBJ1-2; 11 bases map to TRBD1. Germline V gene lookup returns CDR1 SGHVS and CDR2 FNYEAQ. The CDR3 extends over 14 amino acids. The V gene end was trimmed by 8 bases and the J gene end by 6 bases; junction bases not matched to a gene: 8. The CDR3 loop reads CASGSSDRGHGYTF. The CDR3 DNA reads as TGTGCCAGCGGCTCGTCGGACAGGGGGCATGGCTACACCTTC.

This clonotype was seen many times. The chain uses TRBV11-2 and TRBJ1-1, with no clear D. The CDR3 is 15 amino acids. Germline CDR1 reads SGHAT; CDR2 reads FQNNGV. V shed 3 bases and J shed 8 bases, with 19 bases lying between them. The CDR3 loop is CASSLGLGILSEAFF. The CDR3 nucleotides read TGTGCCAGCAGCTTGGGGTTGGGGATACTAAGCGAAGCTTTCTTT.

The V and J genes are TRBV28 and TRBJ2-7; D possibly corresponds to TRBD2 (5 bases). The V gene's germline CDR1 is MDHEN and CDR2 SYDVKM. The CDR3 runs 14 residues. Trimming cost V 2 bases and J 2 bases, with 10 bases left between them. In DNA, the CDR3 is TGTGCCAGCAGTTTAAGCGGACCAACCTACGAGCAGTACTTC. Its protein product is CASSLSGPTYEQYF.

In DNA, the CDR3 is TGTGCCAGTAGCCCTGGGACTAGCGGGACCCTAGAGACCCAGTACTTC. Translated: CASSPGTSGTLETQYF. This rearrangement joins TRBV19 to TRBJ2-5; TRBD2 matches 13 bases. The CDR3 is made up of 16 amino acids. Germline V gene data show CDR1 as LNHDA and CDR2 as SQIVND (reference sequence). Trimming at V came to 6 bases and at J to 4 bases, leaving 8 bases not matched to a gene.

V is TRBV5-1 and J is TRBJ1-3; a weak D match, TRBD1 (5 bases). Germline CDR1 SGHRS, CDR2 YFSETQ. V lost 7 bases to trimming and J lost 4 bases, with 9 bases between them. The CDR3 contains 12 residues. Written as DNA, the CDR3 is TGCGCCAGCGGGGGTCCGGGAAACACCATATATTTT. It specifies CASGGPGNTIYF.

The chain combines TRBV11-3 with TRBJ2-6; D remains unclear. The CDR3 spans 15 residues. Germline CDR1 and CDR2: SGHNT and YENEEA. V was shortened by 5 bases and J by 0 bases, with 8 bases between the two germline ends. The CDR3 DNA is TGTGCCAGCAGCCCGCGGATCTCTGGGGCCAACGTCCTGACTTTC. It translates to CASSPRISGANVLTF.

In this sample, this clonotype turned up a few times. CDR3 in amino acids: CASSQDLASDGYTF. The CDR3 nucleotides read TGTGCCAGCAGCCAAGATCTCGCTTCGGATGGCTACACCTTC. The chain has TRBV4-2 and TRBJ1-2; no clear D gene. The germline V and J ends were trimmed by 0 bases and 6 bases, with 11 bases remaining between them. This CDR3 comprises 14 residues. Germline V gives CDR1 LGHNA, CDR2 YNFKEQ.

The chain carries TRBV4-3 and TRBJ1-3, with unresolved D. Germline CDR1 is LGHNA and CDR2 is YSLEER. The CDR3 is made up of 15 amino acids. V lost 0 bases and J 0 bases, leaving 6 bases between the germline ends. Written as DNA, the CDR3 is TGCGCCAGCAGCCAAGATCGGCACTCTGGAAACACCATATATTTT. Protein: CASSQDRHSGNTIYF.

This clonotype appeared many times. The chain carries TRBV4-1 and TRBJ2-7; TRBD2 aligns across 9 bases. The germline CDR1 and CDR2 sequences are MGHRA and YSYEKL. The V and J ends lost 4 bases and 2 bases, in that order; junction bases with no gene match: 6. The CDR3 runs 15 residues. The DNA of the CDR3 is TGCGCCAGCAGCCTCTCCGGGACTAGCACCTACGAGCAGTACTTC. It translates to CASSLSGTSTYEQYF.

This sequence joins TRBV7-6 and TRBJ2-7; D unresolved. Per germline, CDR1 SGHVS and CDR2 FNYEAQ. The CDR3 has 9 amino acids. The CDR3 here is CASQVEQYF. CDR3 DNA sequence: TGTGCTAGCCAGGTGGAGCAGTACTTC. Full variable domain (missing parts from reference TRBV7-6 and TRBJ2-7): GAGVSQSPRYKVTKRGQDVALRCDPISGHVSLYWYRQALGQGPEFLTYFNYEAQQDKSGLPNDRFSAERPEGSISTLTIQRTEQRDSAMYRCASQVEQYFGPGTRLTVT.

This clonotype was detected only a few times. The chain is built from TRBV28 and TRBJ2-5; D ambiguous. CDR3 length equals 14 residues. Trimming took 5 bases from V and 3 from J, leaving 13 bases between them. Germline CDR1 and CDR2: MDHEN and SYDVKM. For the CDR3, the DNA is TGTGCCAGCAGTCCTCTGTGGGGTAAAGAGACCCAGTACTTC. This encodes CASSPLWGKETQYF.

This clonotype was counted only a few times. V is TRBV28 and J is TRBJ2-5; 9 bases match TRBD2. V lost 2 bases, J lost 5 bases, and 3 bases stayed unmatched. The CDR3 is made up of 14 amino acids. Germline CDR1 MDHEN, CDR2 SYDVKM. The CDR3 region has the DNA TGTGCCAGCAGTTTACGGCTAGCGGGGGAGACCCAGTACTTC. Its translation: CASSLRLAGETQYF.

The chain is built from TRBV5-6 and TRBJ1-1, with 10 positions matching TRBD1. The CDR3 contains 16 residues. V dropped 6 bases and J dropped 4; count of bases not matched to a gene: 12. Germline CDR1 is SGHDT and CDR2 is YYEEEE. CDR3 coding DNA: TGTGCCAGCATTTTTGGACAGGGGGGGGTTAGCACTGAAGCTTTCTTT. It is translated as CASIFGQGGVSTEAFF.

Turning to this clonotype: A read error may explain this, as a much larger clone is one base away. The rearrangement links TRBV20-1 to TRBJ2-4; D unclear. CDR1 DFQATT and CDR2 SNEGSKA come from the germline V gene (reference sequence). V dropped 7 bases and J dropped 0 bases, with 13 bases sitting between them. CDR3 length equals 14 residues. The CDR3 bases are TGCAGTGTTTCGGGCTTGAAAGCCAAAAACATTCAGTACTTC. Translation: CSVSGLKAKNIQYF.

CDR3 residues: CASSPSGGFGYTF. The DNA of the CDR3 is TGTGCCAGCAGTCCCTCGGGGGGCTTTGGCTACACCTTC. The gene calls are TRBV25-1 and TRBJ1-2, with D possibly being TRBD1 (6 bases). V was clipped by 5 bases and J by 7 bases, with 14 bases between them. Germline loops: CDR1 MGHDK, CDR2 SYGVNS. The length of the CDR3 is 13 residues.

This clonotype was observed at least ten times. This rearrangement joins TRBV7-2 to TRBJ2-7, with a weak D call TRBD1 (5 bases). V was cut by 3 bases and J by 6 bases, with 9 bases left in between. The germline V gene has CDR1 SGHTA and CDR2 FQGNSA. The CDR3 spans 12 residues. CDR3 residues: CASSFTGPEQYF. The CDR3, as DNA: TGTGCCAGCAGCTTTACAGGTCCCGAGCAGTACTTC.

This clonotype was seen more than once but under ten times. V gene TRBV14 combines with J gene TRBJ2-7, with TRBD1 identical over 10 bases. Trimming cost V 0 bases and J 6 bases; bases outside gene matches: 8. The germline CDR1 and CDR2 sequences are SGHDN and FVKESK. This CDR3 region has 16 residues. This CDR3 is CASSQDLGTGDREQYF. For the CDR3, the DNA is TGTGCCAGCAGCCAAGATCTTGGGACAGGGGACCGCGAGCAGTACTTC. The full variable domain, rest sourced from reference TRBV14 and TRBJ2-7, is EAGVTQFPSHSVIEKGQTVTLRCDPISGHDNLYWYRRVMGKEIKFLLHFVKESKQDESGMPNNRFLAERTGGTYSTLKVQPAELEDSGVYFCASSQDLGTGDREQYFGPGTRLTVT.

Turning to this clonotype: A junction end diverges from the germline sequence, so it may reflect a read error. The chain recombines TRBV10-3 with TRBJ2-1; 7 bases map to TRBD2. The CDR3 has 15 amino acids. Looked up from germline, CDR1 is ENHRY and CDR2 is SYGVKD. The CDR3 sequence is CTISFKRGDGNEQFF. DNA for the CDR3: TGTACCATCAGTTTCAAGCGGGGCGACGGCAATGAGCAGTTCTTC.

The chain recombines TRBV12-3 or TRBV12-4 with TRBJ2-5; D is uncertain. CDR3 length: 13 residues. Trimming removed 5 bases at V and 5 bases at J, with 12 bases between. CDR3 nucleotide sequence: TGTGCCAGCAGTGGCCCCACCAAGGAGACCCAGTACTTC. Its translation: CASSGPTKETQYF.

The chain combines TRBV15 with TRBJ1-6; TRBD1 agrees at 10 bases. Germline V gene data show CDR1 as LNHNV and CDR2 as YYDKDF (reference sequence). The J segment lost 11 bases and the V segment lost 2 bases, leaving 6 bases of the junction unmatched. The CDR3 extends over 15 amino acids. The CDR3, as DNA: TGTGCCACCAGCAGATCCGGGACAGGGGTTCCACCCCTCCACTTT. As protein: CATSRSGTGVPPLHF.

As concerns this clonotype: The junction does not match germline at one end; this may be a read error. This sequence joins TRBV2 and TRBJ2-3, with D perhaps TRBD1 (5 bases). The germline gives CDR1 SNHLY, CDR2 FYNNEI. This CDR3 has 15 residues. The CDR3 spells CASSDDSISTDTQNF. The DNA for the CDR3 is TGTGCCAGCAGTGATGACAGCATTAGCACAGATACGCAGAATTTT.

This clonotype has a handful of counts. The chain is built from TRBV19 and TRBJ2-1, with 7 bases fitting TRBD1. Germline-derived CDR1 and CDR2 are LNHDA and SQIVND (reference sequence). There are 15 residues in the CDR3. The junction had 9 bases not matched to a gene; V was cut back by 6 bases and J by 4 bases. CDR3 bases: TGTGCCAGTAGCCCCCGACAGGGCGGTTACAATGAGCAGTTCTTC. Its translation is CASSPRQGGYNEQFF.

This clonotype showed up many times. The gene calls are TRBV12-3 or TRBV12-4 and TRBJ2-1, with no clear D. Trimming stripped 3 bases from V and 2 bases from J, with 5 bases between. The CDR3 loop spans 13 amino acids. The CDR3 coding sequence is TGTGCCAGCAGTTTTGATACCTACAATGAGCAGTTCTTC. It yields the protein CASSFDTYNEQFF.

The V call is TRBV12-3 or TRBV12-4, the J call TRBJ2-1, with D hard to call. Deletions cut 1 base from V and 8 bases from J, with 12 bases between. This CDR3 is 14 amino acids long. The CDR3 nucleotides are TGTGCCAGCAGTTTAGAAGTCAGGAAGGATGAGCAGTTCTTC. Translation gives CASSLEVRKDEQFF.

The chain employs TRBV15 and TRBJ2-3; the D is unclear. V was shortened by 0 bases and J by 4 bases, with 8 bases between the two germline ends. The CDR3 has 14 residues. From germline, CDR1 is LNHNV and CDR2 YYDKDF (reference sequence). Here the CDR3 reads CATSREAGPDTQYF. The CDR3 bases are TGTGCCACCAGCAGAGAGGCCGGACCAGATACGCAGTATTTT.